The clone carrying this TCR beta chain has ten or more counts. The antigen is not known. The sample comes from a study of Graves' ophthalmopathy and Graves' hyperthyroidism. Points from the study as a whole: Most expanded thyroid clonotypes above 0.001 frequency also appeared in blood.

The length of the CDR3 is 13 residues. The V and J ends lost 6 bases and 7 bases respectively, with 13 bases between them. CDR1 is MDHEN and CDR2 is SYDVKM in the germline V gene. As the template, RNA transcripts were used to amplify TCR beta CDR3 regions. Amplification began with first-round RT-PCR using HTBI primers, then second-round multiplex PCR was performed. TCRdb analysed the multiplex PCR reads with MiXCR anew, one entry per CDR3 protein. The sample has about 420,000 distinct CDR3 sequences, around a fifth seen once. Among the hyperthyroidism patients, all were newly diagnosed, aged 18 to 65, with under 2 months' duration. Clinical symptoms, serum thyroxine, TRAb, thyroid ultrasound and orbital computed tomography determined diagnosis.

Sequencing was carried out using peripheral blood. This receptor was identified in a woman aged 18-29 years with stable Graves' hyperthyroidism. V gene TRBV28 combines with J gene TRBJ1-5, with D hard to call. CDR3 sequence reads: CASRSGVYQPQHF. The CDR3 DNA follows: TGTGCCAGCAGGAGCGGGGTGTACCAGCCCCAGCATTTT.